This TCR beta chain comes out of a study of Ad26.COV2.S vaccination and SARS-CoV-2 variants. On the study more broadly: Once, or twice with 56 days between doses, Ad26.COV2.S was given intramuscularly.

Germline V gene lookup returns CDR1 MNHEY and CDR2 SVGEGT. This CDR3 spans 13 amino acids. The V end was cut by 0 bases, the J end by 9 bases, with 9 bases between. Treatment reported: some 19 received Ad26.COV2.S at low or high dose, single or two shots; several received placebo; per-sample allocation not given. Following the first vaccine or placebo injection, samples were taken on day 63. In the vaccine, an Ad26 vector expressed the SARS-CoV-2 spike of the Wuhan strain. Libraries were prepared by immunoSEQ multiplex PCR; TCRdb keeps only in-frame clonotypes and omits some of them. The sample shows fewer than 500,000 clones, about 90% of them seen only once.

This clonotype was obtained from a person aged 18-60 years who received the Ad26.COV2.S COVID-19 vaccine or a placebo. This sequence joins TRBV6-2 or TRBV6-3 and TRBJ2-1; TRBD2 might be the D (6 bases). Here the sequenced sample was peripheral blood, taken in a trial of Ad26.COV2.S vaccine versus placebo. The CDR3, as DNA: TGTGCCAGCAGTTACTCGCGGGGAGGTGAGCAGTTCTTC. Translated, it gives CASSYSRGGEQFF.